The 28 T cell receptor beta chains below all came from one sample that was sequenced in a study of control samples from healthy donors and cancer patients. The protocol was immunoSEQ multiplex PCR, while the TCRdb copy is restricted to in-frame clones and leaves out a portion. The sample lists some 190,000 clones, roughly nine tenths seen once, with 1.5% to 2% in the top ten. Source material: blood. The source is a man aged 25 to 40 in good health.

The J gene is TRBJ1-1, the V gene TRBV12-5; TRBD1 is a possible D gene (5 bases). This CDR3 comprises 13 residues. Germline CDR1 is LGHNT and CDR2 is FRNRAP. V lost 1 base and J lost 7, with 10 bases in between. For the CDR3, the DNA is TGTGCTAGTGGTTTGGGACAGACCCTTGAAGCTTTCTTT. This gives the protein CASGLGQTLEAFF.

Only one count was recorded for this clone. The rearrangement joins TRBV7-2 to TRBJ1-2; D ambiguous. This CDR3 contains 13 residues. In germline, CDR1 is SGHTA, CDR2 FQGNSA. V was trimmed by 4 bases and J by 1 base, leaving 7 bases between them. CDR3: CASSSQLNYGYTF. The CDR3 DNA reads TGTGCCAGCAGCTCACAGCTTAACTATGGCTACACCTTC.

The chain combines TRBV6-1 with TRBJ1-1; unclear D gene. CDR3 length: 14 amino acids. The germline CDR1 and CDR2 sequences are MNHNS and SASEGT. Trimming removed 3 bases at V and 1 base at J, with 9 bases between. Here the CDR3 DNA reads TGTGCCAGCAGTGAGTCCTCCAGGAACACTGAAGCTTTCTTT. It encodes CASSESSRNTEAFF.

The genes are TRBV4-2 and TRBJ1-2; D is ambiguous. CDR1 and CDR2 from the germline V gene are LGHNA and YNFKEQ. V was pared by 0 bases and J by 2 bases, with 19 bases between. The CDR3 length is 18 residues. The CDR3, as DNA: TGTGCCAGCAGCCAAGATCGTACACGCTCAGGCTTAAACTATGGCTACACCTTC. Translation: CASSQDRTRSGLNYGYTF.

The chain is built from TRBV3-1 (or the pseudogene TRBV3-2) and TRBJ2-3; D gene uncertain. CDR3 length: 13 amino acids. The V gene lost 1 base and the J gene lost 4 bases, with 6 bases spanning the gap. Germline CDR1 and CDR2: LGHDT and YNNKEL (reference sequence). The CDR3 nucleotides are TGTGCCAGCAGCCAAGTTAGAGCAGATACGCAGTATTTT. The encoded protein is CASSQVRADTQYF.

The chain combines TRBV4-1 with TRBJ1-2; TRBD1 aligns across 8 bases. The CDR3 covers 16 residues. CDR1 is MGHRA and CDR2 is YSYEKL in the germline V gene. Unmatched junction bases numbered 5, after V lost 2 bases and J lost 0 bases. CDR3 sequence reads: CASSQTGTGSNYGYTF. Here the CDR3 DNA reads TGCGCCAGCAGCCAAACAGGGACAGGTTCTAACTATGGCTACACCTTC.

The DNA of the CDR3 is TGTGCCAGCATGAGCACTAGCGGTAACAATGAGCAGTTCTTC. It specifies CASMSTSGNNEQFF. The J gene is TRBJ2-1, the V gene TRBV2; TRBD2 matches 8 bases. This CDR3 contains 14 residues. Germline CDR1 is SNHLY and CDR2 is FYNNEI. Losses at the gene ends were 7 bases for V and 5 bases for J; bases not matched to a gene: 7.

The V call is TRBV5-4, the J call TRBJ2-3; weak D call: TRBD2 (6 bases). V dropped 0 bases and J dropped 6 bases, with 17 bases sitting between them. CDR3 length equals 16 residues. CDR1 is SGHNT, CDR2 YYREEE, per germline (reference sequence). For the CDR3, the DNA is TGTGCCAGCAGCTTGGCCCGAAGTGGGGGAGGCGATACGCAGTATTTT. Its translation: CASSLARSGGGDTQYF.

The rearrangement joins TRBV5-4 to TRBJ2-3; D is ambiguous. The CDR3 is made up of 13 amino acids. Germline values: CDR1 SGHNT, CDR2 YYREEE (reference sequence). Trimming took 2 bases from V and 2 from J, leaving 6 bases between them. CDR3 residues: CASSFLNTDTQYF. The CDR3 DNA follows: TGTGCCAGCAGCTTCCTTAACACAGATACGCAGTATTTT.

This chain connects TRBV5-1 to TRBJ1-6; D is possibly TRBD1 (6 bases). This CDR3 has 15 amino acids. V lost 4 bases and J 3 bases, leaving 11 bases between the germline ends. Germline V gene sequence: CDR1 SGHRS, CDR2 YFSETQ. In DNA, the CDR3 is TGCGCCAGCAGCCCTGACAGGCTCTATAATTCACCCCTCCACTTT. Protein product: CASSPDRLYNSPLHF.

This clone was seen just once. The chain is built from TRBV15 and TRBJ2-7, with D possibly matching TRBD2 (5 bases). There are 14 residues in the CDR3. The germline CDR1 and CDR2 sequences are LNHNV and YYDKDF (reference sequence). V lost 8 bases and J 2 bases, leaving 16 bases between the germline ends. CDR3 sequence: CATGETYQAYEQYF. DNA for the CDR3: TGTGCCACCGGGGAGACGTACCAAGCCTACGAGCAGTACTTC. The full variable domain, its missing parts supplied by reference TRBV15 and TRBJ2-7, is DAMVIQNPRYQVTQFGKPVTLSCSQTLNHNVMYWYQQKSSQAPKLLFHYYDKDFNNEADTPDNFQSRRPNTSFCFLDIRSPGLGDTAMYLCATGETYQAYEQYFGPGTRLTVT.

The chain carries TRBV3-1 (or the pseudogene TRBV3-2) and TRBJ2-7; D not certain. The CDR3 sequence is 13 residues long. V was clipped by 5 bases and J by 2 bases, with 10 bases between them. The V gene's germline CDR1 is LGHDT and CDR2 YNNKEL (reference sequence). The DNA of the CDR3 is TGTGCCAGCAGCGACTCGGCCGCCTACGAGCAGTACTTC. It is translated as CASSDSAAYEQYF.

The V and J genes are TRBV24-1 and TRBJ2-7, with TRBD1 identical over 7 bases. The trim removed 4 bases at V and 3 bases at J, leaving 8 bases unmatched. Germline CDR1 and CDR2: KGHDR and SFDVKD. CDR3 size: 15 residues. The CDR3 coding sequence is TGTGCCACCAGTGAACGGGAACAGGGGAGCTACGAGCAGTACTTC. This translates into CATSEREQGSYEQYF.

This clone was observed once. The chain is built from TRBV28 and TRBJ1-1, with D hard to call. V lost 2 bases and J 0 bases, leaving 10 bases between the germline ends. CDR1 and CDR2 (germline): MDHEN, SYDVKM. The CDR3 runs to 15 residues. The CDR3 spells CASSLRRLMNTEAFF. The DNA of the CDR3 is TGTGCCAGCAGTTTACGACGGCTAATGAACACTGAAGCTTTCTTT.

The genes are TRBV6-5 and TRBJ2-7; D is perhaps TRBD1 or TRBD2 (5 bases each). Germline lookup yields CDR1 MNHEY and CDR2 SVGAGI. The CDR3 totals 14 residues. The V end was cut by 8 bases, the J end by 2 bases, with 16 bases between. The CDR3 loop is CASSRGDGAYEQYF. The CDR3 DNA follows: TGTGCCAGCTCCCGAGGGGACGGAGCCTACGAGCAGTACTTC.

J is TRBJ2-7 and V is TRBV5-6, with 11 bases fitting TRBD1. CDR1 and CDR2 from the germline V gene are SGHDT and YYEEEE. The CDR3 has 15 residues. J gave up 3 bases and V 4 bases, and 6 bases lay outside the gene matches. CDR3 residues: CASSGTGQGGYEQYF. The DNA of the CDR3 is TGTGCCAGCAGCGGGACGGGACAGGGGGGCTACGAGCAGTACTTC. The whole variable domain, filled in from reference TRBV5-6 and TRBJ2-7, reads DAGVTQSPTHLIKTRGQQVTLRCSPKSGHDTVSWYQQALGQGPQFIFQYYEEEERQRGNFPDRFSGHQFPNYSSELNVNALLLGDSALYLCASSGTGQGGYEQYFGPGTRLTVT.

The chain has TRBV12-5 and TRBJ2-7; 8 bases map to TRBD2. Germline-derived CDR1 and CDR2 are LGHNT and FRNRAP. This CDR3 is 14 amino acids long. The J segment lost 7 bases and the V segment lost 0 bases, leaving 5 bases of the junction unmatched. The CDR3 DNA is TGTGCTAGTGGTTTGGTGGGACTAGTCAGAGAGCAGTACTTC. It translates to CASGLVGLVREQYF.

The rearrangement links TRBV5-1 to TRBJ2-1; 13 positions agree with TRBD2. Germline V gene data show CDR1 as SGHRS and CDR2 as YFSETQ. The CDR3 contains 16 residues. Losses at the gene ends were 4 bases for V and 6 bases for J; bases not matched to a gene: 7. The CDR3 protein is CASSPPTSGGSNEQFF. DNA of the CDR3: TGCGCCAGCAGCCCTCCGACTAGCGGGGGGTCCAATGAGCAGTTCTTC. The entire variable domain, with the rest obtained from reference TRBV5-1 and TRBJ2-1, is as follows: KAGVTQTPRYLIKTRGQQVTLSCSPISGHRSVSWYQQTPGQGLQFLFEYFSETQRNKGNFPGRFSGRQFSNSRSEMNVSTLELGDSALYLCASSPPTSGGSNEQFFGPGTRLTVL.

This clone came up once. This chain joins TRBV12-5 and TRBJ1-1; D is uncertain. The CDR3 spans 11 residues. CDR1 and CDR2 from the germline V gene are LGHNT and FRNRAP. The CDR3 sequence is CASREGTEAFF. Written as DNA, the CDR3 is TGTGCAAGTCGTGAGGGCACTGAAGCTTTCTTT. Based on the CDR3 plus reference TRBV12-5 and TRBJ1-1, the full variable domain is DARVTQTPRHKVTEMGQEVTMRCQPILGHNTVFWYRQTMMQGLELLAYFRNRAPLDDSGMPKDRFSAEMPDATLATLKIQPSEPRDSAVYFCASREGTEAFFGQGTRLTVV.

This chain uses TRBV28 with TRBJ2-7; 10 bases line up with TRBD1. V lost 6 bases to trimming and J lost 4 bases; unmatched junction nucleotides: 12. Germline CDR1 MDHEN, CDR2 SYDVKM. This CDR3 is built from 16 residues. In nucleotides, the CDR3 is TGTGCCAGCAGCCCTACACCGGGACAGGGGTGGTACGAGCAGTACTTC. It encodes CASSPTPGQGWYEQYF.

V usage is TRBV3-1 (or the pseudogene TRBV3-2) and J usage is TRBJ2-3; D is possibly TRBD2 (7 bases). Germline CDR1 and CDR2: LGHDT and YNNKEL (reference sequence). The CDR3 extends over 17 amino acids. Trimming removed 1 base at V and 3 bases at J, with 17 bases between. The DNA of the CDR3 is TGTGCCAGCAGCCAAGGTAGAGTGGGGGGGCCGACAGATACGCAGTATTTT. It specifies CASSQGRVGGPTDTQYF.

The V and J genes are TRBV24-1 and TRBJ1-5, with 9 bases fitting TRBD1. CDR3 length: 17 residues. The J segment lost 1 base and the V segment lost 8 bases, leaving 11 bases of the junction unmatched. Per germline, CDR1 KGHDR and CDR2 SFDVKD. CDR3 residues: CATTLRDRVWSNQPQHF. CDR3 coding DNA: TGTGCCACCACCCTCCGGGACAGGGTGTGGAGCAATCAGCCCCAGCATTTT.

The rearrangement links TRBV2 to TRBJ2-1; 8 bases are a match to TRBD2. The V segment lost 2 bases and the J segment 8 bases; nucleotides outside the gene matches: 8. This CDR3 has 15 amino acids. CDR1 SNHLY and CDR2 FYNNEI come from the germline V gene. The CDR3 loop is CASSEPSGGRHEQFF. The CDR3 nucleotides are TGTGCCAGCAGTGAACCCAGCGGGGGACGTCATGAGCAGTTCTTC. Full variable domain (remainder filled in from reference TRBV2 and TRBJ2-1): EPEVTQTPSHQVTQMGQEVILRCVPISNHLYFYWYRQILGQKVEFLVSFYNNEISEKSEIFDDQFSVERPDGSNFTLKIRSTKLEDSAMYFCASSEPSGGRHEQFFGPGTRLTVL.

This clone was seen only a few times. The CDR3 region is CASRRRGLGSTDTQYF. CDR3 sequence (DNA): TGTGCCAGCAGACGGAGGGGGCTGGGAAGCACAGATACGCAGTATTTT. This sequence joins TRBV11-2 and TRBJ2-3; D possibly corresponds to TRBD1 (7 bases). Germline lookup yields CDR1 SGHAT and CDR2 FQNNGV. Trimming removed 6 bases from V and 0 bases from J, with 16 bases in between. This CDR3 has 16 residues.

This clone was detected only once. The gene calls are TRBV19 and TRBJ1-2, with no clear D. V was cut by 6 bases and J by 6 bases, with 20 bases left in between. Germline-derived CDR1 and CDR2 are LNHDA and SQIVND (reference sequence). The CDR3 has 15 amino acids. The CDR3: CASSYLGPKENGYTF. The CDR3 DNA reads TGTGCCAGTAGCTACCTCGGCCCGAAGGAGAATGGCTACACCTTC.

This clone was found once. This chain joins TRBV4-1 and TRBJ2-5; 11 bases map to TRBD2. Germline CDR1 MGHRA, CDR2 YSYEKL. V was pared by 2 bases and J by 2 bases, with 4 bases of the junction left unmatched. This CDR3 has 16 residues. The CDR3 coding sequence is TGCGCCAGCAGCCAAATGACTAGCGGGAAACAAGAGACCCAGTACTTC. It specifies CASSQMTSGKQETQYF.

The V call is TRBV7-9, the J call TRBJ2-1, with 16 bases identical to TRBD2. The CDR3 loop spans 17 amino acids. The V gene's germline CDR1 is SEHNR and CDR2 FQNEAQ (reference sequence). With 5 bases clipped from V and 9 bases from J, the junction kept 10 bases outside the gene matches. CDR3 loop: CASSPKPGLAGGPEQFF. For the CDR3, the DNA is TGTGCCAGCAGCCCCAAACCGGGACTAGCGGGGGGGCCTGAGCAGTTCTTC.

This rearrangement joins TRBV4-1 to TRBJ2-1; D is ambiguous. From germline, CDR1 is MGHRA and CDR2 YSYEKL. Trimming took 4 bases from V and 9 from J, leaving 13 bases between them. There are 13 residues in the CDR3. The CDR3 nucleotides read TGCGCCAGCAGCCCCGCCTCCAAGAGTGAGCAGTTCTTC. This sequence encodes CASSPASKSEQFF.